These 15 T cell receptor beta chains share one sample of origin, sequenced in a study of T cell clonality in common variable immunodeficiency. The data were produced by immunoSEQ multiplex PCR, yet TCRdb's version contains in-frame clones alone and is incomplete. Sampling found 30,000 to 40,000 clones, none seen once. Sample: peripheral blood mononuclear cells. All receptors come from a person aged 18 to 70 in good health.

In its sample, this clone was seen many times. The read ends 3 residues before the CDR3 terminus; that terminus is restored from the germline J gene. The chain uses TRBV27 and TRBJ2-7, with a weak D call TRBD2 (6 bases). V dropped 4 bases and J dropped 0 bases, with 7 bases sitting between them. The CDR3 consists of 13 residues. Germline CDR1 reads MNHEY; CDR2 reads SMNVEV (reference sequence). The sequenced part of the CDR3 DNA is TGTGCCAGCAGTTCGGGACTCTCCTACGAG. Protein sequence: CASSSGLSYE. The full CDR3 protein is CASSSGLSYEQYF.

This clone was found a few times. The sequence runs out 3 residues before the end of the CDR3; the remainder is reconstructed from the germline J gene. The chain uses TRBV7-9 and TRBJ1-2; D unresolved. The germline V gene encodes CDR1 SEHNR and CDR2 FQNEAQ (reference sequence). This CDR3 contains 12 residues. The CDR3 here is CASSFSTDTYTF. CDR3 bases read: TGTGCCAGCAGCTTCAGCACAGATACC. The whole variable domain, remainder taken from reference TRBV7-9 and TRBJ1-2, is DTGVSQNPRHKITKRGQNVTFRCDPISEHNRLYWYRQTLGQGPEFLTYFQNEAQLEKSRLLSDRFSAERPKGSFSTLEIQRTEQGDSAMYLCASSFSTDTYTFGSGTRLTVV.

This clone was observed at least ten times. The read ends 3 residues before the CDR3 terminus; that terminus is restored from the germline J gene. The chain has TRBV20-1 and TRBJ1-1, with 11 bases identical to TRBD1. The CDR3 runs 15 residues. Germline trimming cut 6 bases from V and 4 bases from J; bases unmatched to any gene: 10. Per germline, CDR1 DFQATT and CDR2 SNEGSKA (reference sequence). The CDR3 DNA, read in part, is TGCAGTGCCCCCTCGGGCGGGACAGGGGGCACTGAA. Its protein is CSAPSGGTGGTE. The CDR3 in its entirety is CSAPSGGTGGTEAFF.

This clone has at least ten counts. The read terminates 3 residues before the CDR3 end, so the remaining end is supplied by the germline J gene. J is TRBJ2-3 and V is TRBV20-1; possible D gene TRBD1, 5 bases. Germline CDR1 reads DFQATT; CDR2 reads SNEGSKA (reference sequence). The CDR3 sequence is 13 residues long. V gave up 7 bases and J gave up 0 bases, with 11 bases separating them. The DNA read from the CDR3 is TGCAGTGGCAGGGTGGGAAGCACAGATACG. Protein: CSGRVGSTDT. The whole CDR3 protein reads CSGRVGSTDTQYF.

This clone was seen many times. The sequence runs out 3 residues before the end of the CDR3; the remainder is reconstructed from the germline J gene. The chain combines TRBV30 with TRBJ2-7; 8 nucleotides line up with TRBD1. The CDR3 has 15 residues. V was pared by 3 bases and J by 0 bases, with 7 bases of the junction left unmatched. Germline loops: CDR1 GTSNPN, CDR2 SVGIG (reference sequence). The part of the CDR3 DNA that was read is TGTGCCTGGAGGACGATGACAGGGGTCTCCTACGAG. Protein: CAWRTMTGVSYE. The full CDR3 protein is CAWRTMTGVSYEQYF.

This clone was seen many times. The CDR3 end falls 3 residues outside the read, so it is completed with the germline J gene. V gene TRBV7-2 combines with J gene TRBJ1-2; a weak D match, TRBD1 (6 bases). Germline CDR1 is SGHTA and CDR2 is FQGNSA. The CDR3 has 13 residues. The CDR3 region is CASNSYLRGGYTF. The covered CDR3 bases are TGTGCCAGCAACTCCTACCTGAGGGGGGGC.

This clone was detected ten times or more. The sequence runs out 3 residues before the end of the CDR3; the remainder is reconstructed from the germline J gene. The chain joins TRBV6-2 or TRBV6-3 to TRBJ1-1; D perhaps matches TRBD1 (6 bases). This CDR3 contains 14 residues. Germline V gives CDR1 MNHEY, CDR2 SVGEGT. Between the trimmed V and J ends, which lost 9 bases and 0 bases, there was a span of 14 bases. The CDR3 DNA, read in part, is TGTGCCAGTAGGGGGTACGGGATGAACACTGAA. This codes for CASRGYGMNTE. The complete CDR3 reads CASRGYGMNTEAFF.

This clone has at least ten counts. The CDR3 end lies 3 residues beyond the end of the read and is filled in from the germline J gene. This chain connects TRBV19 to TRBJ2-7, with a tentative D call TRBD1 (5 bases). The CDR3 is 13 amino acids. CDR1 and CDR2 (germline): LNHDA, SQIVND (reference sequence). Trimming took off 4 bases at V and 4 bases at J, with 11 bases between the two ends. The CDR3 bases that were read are TGTGCCAGTAGTAGGGCAGGGAATTACGAG. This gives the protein CASSRAGNYE. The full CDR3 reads CASSRAGNYEQYF.

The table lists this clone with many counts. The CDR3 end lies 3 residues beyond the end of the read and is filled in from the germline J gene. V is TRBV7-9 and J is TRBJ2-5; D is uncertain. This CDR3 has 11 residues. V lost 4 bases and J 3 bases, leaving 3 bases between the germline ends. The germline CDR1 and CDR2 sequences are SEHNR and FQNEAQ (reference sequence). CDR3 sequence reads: CASSSEETQYF. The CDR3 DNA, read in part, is TGTGCCAGCAGCTCCGAAGAGACC. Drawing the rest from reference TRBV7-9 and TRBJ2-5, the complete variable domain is DTGVSQNPRHKITKRGQNVTFRCDPISEHNRLYWYRQTLGQGPEFLTYFQNEAQLEKSRLLSDRFSAERPKGSFSTLEIQRTEQGDSAMYLCASSSEETQYFGPGTRLLVL.

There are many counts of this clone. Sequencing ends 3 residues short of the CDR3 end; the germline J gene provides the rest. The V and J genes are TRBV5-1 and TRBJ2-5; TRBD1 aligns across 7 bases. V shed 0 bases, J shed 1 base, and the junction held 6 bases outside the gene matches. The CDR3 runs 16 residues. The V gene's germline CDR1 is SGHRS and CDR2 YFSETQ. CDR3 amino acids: CASSLGLTGSQETQYF. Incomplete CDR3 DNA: TGCGCCAGCAGCTTGGGCTTGACAGGGAGCCAAGAGACC.

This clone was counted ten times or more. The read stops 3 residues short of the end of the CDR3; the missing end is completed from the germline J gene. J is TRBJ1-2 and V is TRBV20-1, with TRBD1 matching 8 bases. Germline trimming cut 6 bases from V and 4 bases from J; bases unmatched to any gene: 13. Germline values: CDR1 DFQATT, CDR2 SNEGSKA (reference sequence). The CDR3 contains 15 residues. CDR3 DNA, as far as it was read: TGCAGTGCCTCCCCCTTGGACAGGGCATTCTATGGC. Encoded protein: CSASPLDRAFYG. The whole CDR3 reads CSASPLDRAFYGYTF.

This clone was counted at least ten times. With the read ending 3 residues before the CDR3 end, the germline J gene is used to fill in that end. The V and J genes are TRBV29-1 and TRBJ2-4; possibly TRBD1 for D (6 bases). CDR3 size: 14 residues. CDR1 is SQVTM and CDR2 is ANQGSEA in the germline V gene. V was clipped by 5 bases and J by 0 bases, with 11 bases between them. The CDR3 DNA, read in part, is TGCAGCGTTCTGGACAGTCTAGCCAAAAACATT. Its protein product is CSVLDSLAKNI. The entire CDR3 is CSVLDSLAKNIQYF.

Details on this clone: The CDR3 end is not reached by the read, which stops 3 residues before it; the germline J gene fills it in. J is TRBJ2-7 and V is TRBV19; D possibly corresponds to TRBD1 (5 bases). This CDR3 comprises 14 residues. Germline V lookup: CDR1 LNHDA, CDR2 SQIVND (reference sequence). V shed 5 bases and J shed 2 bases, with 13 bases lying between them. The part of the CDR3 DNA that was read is TGTGCCAGTAGTCTGCCACAAGGGGCCTACGAG. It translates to CASSLPQGAYE. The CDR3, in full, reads CASSLPQGAYEQYF.

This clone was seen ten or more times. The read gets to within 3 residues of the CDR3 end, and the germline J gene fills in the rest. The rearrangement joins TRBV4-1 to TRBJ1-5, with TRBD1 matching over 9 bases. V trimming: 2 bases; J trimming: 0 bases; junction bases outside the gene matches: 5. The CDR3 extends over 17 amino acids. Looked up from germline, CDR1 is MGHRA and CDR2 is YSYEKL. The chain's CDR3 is CASSQRTGADSNQPQHF. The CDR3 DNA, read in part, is TGCGCCAGCAGCCAACGGACAGGGGCAGATAGCAATCAGCCC.

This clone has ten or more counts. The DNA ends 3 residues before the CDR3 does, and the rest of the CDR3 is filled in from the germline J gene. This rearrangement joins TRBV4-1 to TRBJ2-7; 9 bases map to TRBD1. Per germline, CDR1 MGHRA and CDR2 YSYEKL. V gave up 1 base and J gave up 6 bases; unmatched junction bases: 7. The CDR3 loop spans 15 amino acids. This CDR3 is CASSQGDRAVGEQYF. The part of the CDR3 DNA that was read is TGCGCCAGCAGCCAAGGGGACAGGGCCGTAGGCGAG.